This TCR beta chain was identified during a study of control samples from healthy donors and cancer patients. CDR1 is SEHNR and CDR2 is FQNEAQ in the germline V gene (reference sequence). Trimming took off 8 bases at V and 7 bases at J, with 12 bases between the two ends. The CDR3 loop spans 11 amino acids. The method was immunoSEQ multiplex PCR; TCRdb's version includes in-frame clones alone and lacks a portion of them. Among approximately 89,000 clones listed, 80% to 90% were seen once. Sequencing was performed on blood. The chain has TRBV7-9 and TRBJ2-7; D not certain. The TCR was taken from a man aged 45-65 years in good health. CDR3 residues: CASFLMGEQYF. The CDR3 coding sequence is TGTGCCAGCTTCCTTATGGGGGAGCAGTACTTC.